Each of the 11 T cell receptor beta chains below was sequenced from the same sample in a study of cytomegalovirus exposure and HLA in healthy donors. 60 Vbeta and 13 Jbeta primers were used in PCR. Profiled with immunoSEQ multiplex PCR; TCRdb holds only in-frame clones, not every one. The table lists about 130,000 clones, around 80% of them singletons. Sequences were obtained from PBMCs. The receptors derive from a woman aged 30 to 39 in good health and CMV-seronegative.

The J gene is TRBJ1-5, the V gene TRBV6-6; D ambiguous. Germline CDR1 is MNHNY and CDR2 is SVGAGI (reference sequence). The CDR3 has 14 residues. V lost 6 bases and J lost 4, with 13 bases in between. The CDR3 loop reads CASRGGRENQPQHF. CDR3 bases: TGTGCCAGCAGGGGAGGCCGAGAGAATCAGCCCCAGCATTTT.

V is TRBV27 and J is TRBJ2-7; TRBD1 matches 7 bases. This CDR3 is built from 14 residues. CDR1 MNHEY and CDR2 SMNVEV come from the germline V gene (reference sequence). Losses at the gene ends were 5 bases for V and 5 bases for J; bases not matched to a gene: 9. The CDR3 spells CASSVQGSIHEQYF. The CDR3 DNA is TGTGCCAGCAGTGTACAGGGGAGTATCCACGAGCAGTACTTC.

The genes are TRBV4-1 and TRBJ2-7; 7 bases match TRBD1. The CDR3 sequence is 14 residues long. With 4 bases clipped from V and 2 bases from J, the junction kept 5 bases outside the gene matches. Germline CDR1 and CDR2: MGHRA and YSYEKL. CDR3 in amino acids: CASSPPGQAYEQYF. The CDR3 nucleotides read TGCGCCAGCAGCCCCCCCGGACAGGCCTACGAGCAGTACTTC.

The V and J genes are TRBV7-2 and TRBJ2-3; 10 bases are shared with TRBD2. Germline trimming cut 5 bases from V and 0 bases from J; bases unmatched to any gene: 8. The CDR3 covers 17 residues. Germline assignment: CDR1 SGHTA and CDR2 FQGNSA. The CDR3 sequence: CASSPYPLAGSTDTQYF. The CDR3 DNA reads TGTGCCAGCAGCCCCTACCCACTAGCGGGAAGCACAGATACGCAGTATTTT. The entire variable domain, with the rest obtained from reference TRBV7-2 and TRBJ2-3, is as follows: GAGVSQSPSNKVTEKGKDVELRCDPISGHTALYWYRQSLGQGLEFLIYFQGNSAPDKSGLPSDRFSAERTGGSVSTLTIQRTQQEDSAVYLCASSPYPLAGSTDTQYFGPGTRLTVL.

This rearrangement joins TRBV5-1 to TRBJ2-1, with TRBD2 identical over 11 bases. Germline CDR1 and CDR2: SGHRS and YFSETQ. The CDR3 consists of 16 residues. V gave up 4 bases and J gave up 6 bases; unmatched junction bases: 9. CDR3 in amino acids: CASSLGILAGVNEQFF. The CDR3 DNA reads TGCGCCAGCAGCCTAGGGATACTAGCGGGAGTCAATGAGCAGTTCTTC.

The chain carries TRBV5-4 and TRBJ1-1; D call uncertain. Per germline, CDR1 SGHNT and CDR2 YYREEE (reference sequence). CDR3 length: 15 amino acids. V was clipped by 3 bases and J by 8 bases, with 20 bases between them. In DNA, the CDR3 is TGTGCCAGCAGCTACCCCGACACCCGGGGAGAGGAAGCTTTCTTT. This translates into CASSYPDTRGEEAFF. Complete variable domain (other parts from reference TRBV5-4 and TRBJ1-1): ETGVTQSPTHLIKTRGQQVTLRCSSQSGHNTVSWYQQALGQGPQFIFQYYREEENGRGNFPPRFSGLQFPNYSSELNVNALELDDSALYLCASSYPDTRGEEAFFGQGTRLTVV.

This chain connects TRBV5-1 to TRBJ1-1; D unclear. V was trimmed by 0 bases and J by 5 bases, leaving 11 bases between them. The CDR3 loop spans 14 amino acids. Germline V lookup: CDR1 SGHRS, CDR2 YFSETQ. The CDR3 sequence is CASSLAEGGTEAFF. Here the CDR3 DNA reads TGCGCCAGCAGCTTGGCCGAGGGAGGGACTGAAGCTTTCTTT. Full variable domain (missing parts from reference TRBV5-1 and TRBJ1-1): KAGVTQTPRYLIKTRGQQVTLSCSPISGHRSVSWYQQTPGQGLQFLFEYFSETQRNKGNFPGRFSGRQFSNSRSEMNVSTLELGDSALYLCASSLAEGGTEAFFGQGTRLTVV.

The gene calls are TRBV27 and TRBJ2-1; possibly TRBD2 for D (7 bases). V lost 8 bases and J lost 7, with 24 bases in between. The germline CDR1 and CDR2 sequences are MNHEY and SMNVEV (reference sequence). The CDR3 runs 16 residues. CDR3 coding DNA: TGTGCCAGCGTCCCCGCCGGGGGGCGTTCAAAAAATGAGCAGTTCTTC. Translated, it gives CASVPAGGRSKNEQFF.

The gene calls are TRBV30 and TRBJ1-4; TRBD1 is a possible D gene (6 bases). Germline V lookup: CDR1 GTSNPN, CDR2 SVGIG (reference sequence). V lost 0 bases to trimming and J lost 3 bases, with 14 bases between them. The CDR3 totals 16 residues. The CDR3 coding sequence is TGTGCCTGGAGTGTATTCAGGGGAGTACCTAATGAAAAACTGTTTTTT. Amino acid sequence: CAWSVFRGVPNEKLFF.

The gene calls are TRBV11-2 and TRBJ2-7; tentative D call: TRBD2 (6 bases). This CDR3 is built from 12 residues. Trimming took 8 bases from V and 5 from J, leaving 13 bases between them. Germline lookup yields CDR1 SGHAT and CDR2 FQNNGV. CDR3 protein: CASSTRGDEQYF. In nucleotides, the CDR3 is TGTGCCAGCTCCACGCGGGGTGACGAGCAGTACTTC.

This chain joins TRBV30 and TRBJ2-7; tentative D call: TRBD1 (5 bases). The CDR3 spans 15 residues. Trimming took 0 bases from V and 6 from J, leaving 18 bases between them. Per the germline V gene, CDR1 is GTSNPN and CDR2 is SVGIG (reference sequence). CDR3 protein: CAWSVQDARAGEQYF. The CDR3 nucleotides are TGTGCCTGGAGTGTTCAGGACGCCAGGGCAGGCGAGCAGTACTTC.